This T cell receptor beta chain came from a study of glioma-infiltrating T cells. Study conclusions and caveats: Above-expected tissue-blood divergence occurred in all gliomas, most in low-grade ones. Tissue and blood shared very few CDR3 sequences.

The CDR3 is 12 residues long. The germline gives CDR1 SNHLY, CDR2 FYNNEI. Comments on this clonotype: Antigen: not known. One junction end does not reproduce the germline sequence, and a read error may be involved.

TCR alpha and beta CDR3 regions were amplified from RNA using iRepertoire nested multiplex PCR. Input was 100-400 ng of tissue mRNA or PBMC total RNA. One entry per CDR3 protein results from TCRdb running MiXCR on the multiplex PCR reads. The sample lists some 150,000 distinct CDR3 sequences, roughly 43% occurring once. This receptor was identified in a human donor with low-grade glioma or glioblastoma, undergoing nonglioma brain surgery, or in good health (not recorded which). Sequenced sample: glioma tissue, nonneoplastic brain tissue, or PBMCs (not recorded which). J is TRBJ2-7 and V is TRBV2; the D gene could be TRBD1 or TRBD2 (5 bases each). The CDR3 here is CASSRGRDQALF. DNA of the CDR3: TGTGCCAGCAGTAGGGGCCGGGACCAAGCCCTTTTC.